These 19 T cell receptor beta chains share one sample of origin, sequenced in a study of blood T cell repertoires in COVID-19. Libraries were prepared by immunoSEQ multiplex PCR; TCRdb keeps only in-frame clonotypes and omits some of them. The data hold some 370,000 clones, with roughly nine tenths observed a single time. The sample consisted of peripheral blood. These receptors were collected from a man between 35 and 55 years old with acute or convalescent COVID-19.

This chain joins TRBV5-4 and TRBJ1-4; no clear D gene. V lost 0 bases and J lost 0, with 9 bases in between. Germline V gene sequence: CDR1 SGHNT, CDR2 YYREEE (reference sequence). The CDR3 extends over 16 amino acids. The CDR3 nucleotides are TGTGCCAGCAGCTTGGACCCCCCAGCAACTAATGAAAAACTGTTTTTT. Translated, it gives CASSLDPPATNEKLFF. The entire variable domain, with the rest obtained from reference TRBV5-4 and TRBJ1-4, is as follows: ETGVTQSPTHLIKTRGQQVTLRCSSQSGHNTVSWYQQALGQGPQFIFQYYREEENGRGNFPPRFSGLQFPNYSSELNVNALELDDSALYLCASSLDPPATNEKLFFGSGTQLSVL.

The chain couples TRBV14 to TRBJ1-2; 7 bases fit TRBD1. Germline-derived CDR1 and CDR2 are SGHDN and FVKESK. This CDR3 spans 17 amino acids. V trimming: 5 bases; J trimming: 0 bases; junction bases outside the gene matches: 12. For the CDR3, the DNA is TGTGCCAGCAGCTCAAGAGAAAGGGGGCTGGCTAACTATGGCTACACCTTC. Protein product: CASSSRERGLANYGYTF.

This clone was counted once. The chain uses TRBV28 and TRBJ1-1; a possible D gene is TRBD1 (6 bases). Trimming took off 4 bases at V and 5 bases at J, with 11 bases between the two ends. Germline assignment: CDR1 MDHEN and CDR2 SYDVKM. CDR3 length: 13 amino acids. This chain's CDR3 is CASSYLRGTEAFF. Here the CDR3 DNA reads TGTGCCAGCAGTTATCTCAGGGGTACTGAAGCTTTCTTT. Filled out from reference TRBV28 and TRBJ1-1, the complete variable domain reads DVKVTQSSRYLVKRTGEKVFLECVQDMDHENMFWYRQDPGLGLRLIYFSYDVKMKEKGDIPEGYSVSREKKERFSLILESASTNQTSMYLCASSYLRGTEAFFGQGTRLTVV.

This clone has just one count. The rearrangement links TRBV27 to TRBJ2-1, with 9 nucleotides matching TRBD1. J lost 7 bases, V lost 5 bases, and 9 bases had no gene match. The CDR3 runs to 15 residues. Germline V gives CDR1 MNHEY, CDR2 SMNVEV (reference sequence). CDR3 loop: CASSALGTGTNEQFF. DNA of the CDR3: TGTGCCAGCAGTGCCCTCGGGACAGGGACAAATGAGCAGTTCTTC.

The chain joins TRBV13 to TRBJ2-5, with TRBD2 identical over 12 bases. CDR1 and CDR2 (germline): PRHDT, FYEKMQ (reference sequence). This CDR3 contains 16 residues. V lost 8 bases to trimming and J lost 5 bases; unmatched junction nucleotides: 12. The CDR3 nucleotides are TGTGCCAGCGGAATAAGACTAGCGGGGGTTTTGGAGACCCAGTACTTC. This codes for CASGIRLAGVLETQYF.

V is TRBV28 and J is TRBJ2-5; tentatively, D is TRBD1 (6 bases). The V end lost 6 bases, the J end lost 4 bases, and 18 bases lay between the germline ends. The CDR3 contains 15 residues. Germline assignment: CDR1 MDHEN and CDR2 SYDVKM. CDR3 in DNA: TGTGCCAGCAGCAGGGGTCAAAAAAGGCGAGAGACCCAGTACTTC. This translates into CASSRGQKRRETQYF.

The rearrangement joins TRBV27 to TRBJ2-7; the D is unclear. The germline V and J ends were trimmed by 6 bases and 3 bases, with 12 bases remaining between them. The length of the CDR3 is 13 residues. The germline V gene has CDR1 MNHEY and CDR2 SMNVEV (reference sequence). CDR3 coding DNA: TGTGCCAGCAGACCCAATTACAGCTACGAGCAGTACTTC. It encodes CASRPNYSYEQYF.

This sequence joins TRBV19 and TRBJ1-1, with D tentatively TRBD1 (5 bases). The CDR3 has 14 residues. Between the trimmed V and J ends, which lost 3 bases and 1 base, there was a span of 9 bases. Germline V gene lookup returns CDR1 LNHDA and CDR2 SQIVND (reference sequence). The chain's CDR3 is CASSMGLTNTEAFF. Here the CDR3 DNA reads TGTGCCAGTAGTATGGGACTGACGAACACTGAAGCTTTCTTT.

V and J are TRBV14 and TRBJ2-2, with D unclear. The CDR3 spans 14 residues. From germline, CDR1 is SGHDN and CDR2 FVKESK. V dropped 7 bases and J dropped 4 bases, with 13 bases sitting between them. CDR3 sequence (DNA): TGTGCCAGCAAAACCCTAGGTTTCACCGGGGAGCTGTTTTTT. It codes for CASKTLGFTGELFF.

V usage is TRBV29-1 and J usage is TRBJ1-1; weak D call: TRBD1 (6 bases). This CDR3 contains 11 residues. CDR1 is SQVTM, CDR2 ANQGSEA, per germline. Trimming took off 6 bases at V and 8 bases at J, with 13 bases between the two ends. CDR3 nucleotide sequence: TGCAGCGTGCCGGACAGAGGAGAAGCTTTCTTT. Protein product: CSVPDRGEAFF.

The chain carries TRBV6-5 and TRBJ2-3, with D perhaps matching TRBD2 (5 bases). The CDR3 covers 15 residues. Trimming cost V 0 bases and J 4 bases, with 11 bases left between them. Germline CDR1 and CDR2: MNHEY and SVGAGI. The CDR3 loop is CASSYSRGFADTQYF. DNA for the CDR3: TGTGCCAGCAGTTACTCGAGAGGGTTCGCAGATACGCAGTATTTT.

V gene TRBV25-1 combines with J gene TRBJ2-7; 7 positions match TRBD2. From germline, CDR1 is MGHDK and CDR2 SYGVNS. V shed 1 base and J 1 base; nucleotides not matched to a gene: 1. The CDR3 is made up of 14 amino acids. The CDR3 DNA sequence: TGTGCCAGCAGTGAATTCGGGGGGTCCTACGAGCAGTACTTC. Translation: CASSEFGGSYEQYF.

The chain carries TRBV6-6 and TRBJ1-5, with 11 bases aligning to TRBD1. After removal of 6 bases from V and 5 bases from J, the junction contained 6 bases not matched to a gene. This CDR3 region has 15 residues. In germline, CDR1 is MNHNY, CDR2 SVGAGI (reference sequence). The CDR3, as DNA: TGTGCCAGCAGAGACCGGGACAGGGGGGATCAGCCCCAGCATTTT. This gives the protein CASRDRDRGDQPQHF.

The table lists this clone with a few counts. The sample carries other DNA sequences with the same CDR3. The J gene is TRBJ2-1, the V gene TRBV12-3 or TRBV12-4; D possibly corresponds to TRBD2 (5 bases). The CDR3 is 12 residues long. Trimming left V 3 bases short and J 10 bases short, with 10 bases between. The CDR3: CASSFVRGEQFF. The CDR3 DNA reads TGTGCCAGCAGTTTTGTCCGGGGAGAGCAGTTCTTC.

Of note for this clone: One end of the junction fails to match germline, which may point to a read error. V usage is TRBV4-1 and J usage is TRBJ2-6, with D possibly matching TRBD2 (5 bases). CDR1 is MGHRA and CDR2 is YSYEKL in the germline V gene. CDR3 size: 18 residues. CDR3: CPSSRPGDPFSGANVLTF. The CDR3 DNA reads TGCCCCAGCAGCCGACCCGGGGATCCATTCTCTGGGGCCAACGTCCTGACTTTC.

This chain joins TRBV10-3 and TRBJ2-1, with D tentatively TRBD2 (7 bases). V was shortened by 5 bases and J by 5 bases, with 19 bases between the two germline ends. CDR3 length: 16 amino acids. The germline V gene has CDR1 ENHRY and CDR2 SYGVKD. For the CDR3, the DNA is TGTGCCATCAGTCCAGAGGGGGGGCCCCTAGACAATGAGCAGTTCTTC. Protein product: CAISPEGGPLDNEQFF.

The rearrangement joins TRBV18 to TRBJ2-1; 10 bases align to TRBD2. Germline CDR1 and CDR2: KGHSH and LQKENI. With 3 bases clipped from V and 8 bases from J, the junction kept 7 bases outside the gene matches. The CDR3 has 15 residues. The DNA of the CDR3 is TGTGCCAGCTCACCCTTCCTAGCGGGAGCCGATGAGCAGTTCTTC. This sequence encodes CASSPFLAGADEQFF.

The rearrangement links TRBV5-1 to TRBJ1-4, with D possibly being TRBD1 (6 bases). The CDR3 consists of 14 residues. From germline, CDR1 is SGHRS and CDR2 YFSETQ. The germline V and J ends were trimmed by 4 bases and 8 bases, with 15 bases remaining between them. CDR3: CASSQTGTEEKLFF. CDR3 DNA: TGCGCCAGCAGCCAAACAGGGACCGAAGAAAAACTGTTTTTT. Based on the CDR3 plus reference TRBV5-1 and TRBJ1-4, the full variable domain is KAGVTQTPRYLIKTRGQQVTLSCSPISGHRSVSWYQQTPGQGLQFLFEYFSETQRNKGNFPGRFSGRQFSNSRSEMNVSTLELGDSALYLCASSQTGTEEKLFFGSGTQLSVL.

The CDR3 protein is CASSQGTKREAFF. The CDR3 DNA follows: TGTGCCAGCTCACAAGGGACAAAGCGCGAAGCTTTCTTT. The chain recombines TRBV18 with TRBJ1-1, with D perhaps TRBD1 (6 bases). CDR1 KGHSH and CDR2 LQKENI come from the germline V gene. This CDR3 is 13 amino acids long. V lost 4 bases, J lost 8 bases, and 14 bases lay in between.